The sequence of this TCR beta chain was determined in a study of identical twins. Template switching added a universal primer binding site, and final cDNA carried unique molecular identifiers. TCRdb recomputed calls from the 5' RACE reads with MiXCR, one row per CDR3 protein. The data contain around 1.7 million distinct CDR3 sequences, roughly 35% of them singletons. Study-level findings and limits: Out-of-frame alpha sequences shared by twins were enriched for low generation probability. The abundant beta clonotypes from cord blood had fewer insertions, and memory repertoires had none of this. Excess twin sharing in beta out-of-frame sequences was weaker.

On this clonotype: Its antigen is still unknown.

The TCR was taken from a newborn girl in good health. Sample: cord blood.

The CDR3 DNA reads TGCGCCAGCAGAACAATAAGCGGGAGTGGGTACAATGAGCAGTACTTC. This sequence encodes CASRTISGSGYNEQYF. The J gene is TRBJ2-1, the V gene TRBV5-1; 8 bases fit TRBD2. The assigned J gene may be wrong: the sequence end matches TRBJ2-7 better. The germline V gene encodes CDR1 SGHRS and CDR2 YFSETQ. The CDR3 spans 16 residues.